A selection of T cell receptor beta chains follows, all from one sample in a study of T cell responses to AZD1222 COVID-19 vaccine. The protocol was immunoSEQ multiplex PCR, while the TCRdb copy is restricted to in-frame clones and leaves out a portion. The table has 85,000 to 120,000 clones, less than 90% seen once. The sample here was peripheral blood, taken on day 0 of AZD1222 vaccination. All receptors come from an adult in good health. Each CDR3 is given with its conserved first and last residue. D genes are given only for firm matches. Clone size is given for some rows only: seen once, a few or many times, or a class if the clone is expanded.

abundance: NA; j_gene: TRBJ1-2; d_gene: NA; v_gene: TRBV7-9; CDR3nt: TGTGCCAGCAGCCGCAGACAGGACCTTAACTATGGCTACACCTTC; CDR3aa: CASSRRQDLNYGYTF
abundance: NA; j_gene: TRBJ1-1; d_gene: NA; v_gene: TRBV5-1; CDR3nt: TGCGCCAGCAGCTGGGACCAGGGGAGGACTGAAGCTTTCTTT; CDR3aa: CASSWDQGRTEAFF
abundance: once; j_gene: TRBJ2-2; d_gene: NA; v_gene: TRBV10-1; CDR3nt: TGCGCCAGCAAGAGGGGCAGGGCCTCAACTTCCATCACCGGGGAGCTGTTTTTT; CDR3aa: CASKRGRASTSITGELFF
abundance: NA; j_gene: TRBJ2-7; d_gene: NA; v_gene: TRBV27; CDR3nt: TGTGCCAGCAGTCGGGGACGGGTGCAGTACTTC; CDR3aa: CASSRGRVQYF
abundance: few; j_gene: TRBJ1-2; d_gene: NA; v_gene: TRBV7-8; CDR3nt: TGTGCCAGCAGCTCCGAGTTTCGATATGGCTACACCTTC; CDR3aa: CASSSEFRYGYTF
abundance: NA; j_gene: TRBJ1-3; d_gene: TRBD1; v_gene: TRBV3-1/TRBV3-2; CDR3nt: TGTGCCAGCTGCTTCGCCGGGACAGGGGCGTACACCATATATTTT; CDR3aa: CASCFAGTGAYTIYF
abundance: NA; j_gene: TRBJ2-1; d_gene: TRBD1; v_gene: TRBV9; CDR3nt: TGTGCCAGCAGCGTAGATGCGGACAGGGGGCTTCAGTTCTTC; CDR3aa: CASSVDADRGLQFF
abundance: NA; j_gene: TRBJ1-6; d_gene: NA; v_gene: TRBV6-6; CDR3nt: TGTGCCATCTCCTCCGTCTATAATTCACCCCTCCACTTT; CDR3aa: CAISSVYNSPLHF
abundance: few; j_gene: TRBJ1-1; d_gene: NA; v_gene: TRBV9; CDR3nt: TGTGCCAGCAGCAAGATGAACACTGAAGCTTTCTTT; CDR3aa: CASSKMNTEAFF
abundance: once; j_gene: TRBJ1-4; d_gene: NA; v_gene: TRBV27; CDR3nt: TGTGCCAGCATCGCTATGGGATCAACTAATGAAAAACTGTTTTTT; CDR3aa: CASIAMGSTNEKLFF
abundance: NA; j_gene: TRBJ2-1; d_gene: NA; v_gene: TRBV19; CDR3nt: TGTGCCAGTAGTATTGGGGCAAACAATGAGCAGTTCTTC; CDR3aa: CASSIGANNEQFF
abundance: NA; j_gene: TRBJ1-5; d_gene: TRBD1; v_gene: TRBV3-1/TRBV3-2; CDR3nt: TGTGCCAGCAGCCAAGATGGGGGACAGGTCTTCAATCAGCCCCAGCATTTT; CDR3aa: CASSQDGGQVFNQPQHF
abundance: NA; j_gene: TRBJ1-2; d_gene: NA; v_gene: TRBV19; CDR3nt: TGTGCCAGTAGTCGGGGAGGGGCAGTCCTCTATGGCTACACCTTC; CDR3aa: CASSRGGAVLYGYTF
abundance: few; j_gene: TRBJ2-6; d_gene: TRBD2; v_gene: TRBV6-5; CDR3nt: TGTGCCAGCCTTCTCGGGGGGGCCGGGGCCAACGTCCTGACTTTC; CDR3aa: CASLLGGAGANVLTF
abundance: NA; j_gene: TRBJ1-5; d_gene: TRBD1; v_gene: TRBV10-3; CDR3nt: TGTGCCATCAGCGCCGGACAGGGGGCTCAGCCCCAGCATTTT; CDR3aa: CAISAGQGAQPQHF
abundance: NA; j_gene: TRBJ2-3; d_gene: NA; v_gene: TRBV9; CDR3nt: TGTGCCAGCAGCGGATCGACTAGGGGTACGCAGTATTTT; CDR3aa: CASSGSTRGTQYF
abundance: NA; j_gene: TRBJ1-1; d_gene: NA; v_gene: TRBV19; CDR3nt: TGTGCCAGTGAGAGCGGTGGCATGAACACTGAAGCTTTCTTT; CDR3aa: CASESGGMNTEAFF
abundance: NA; j_gene: TRBJ2-5; d_gene: TRBD1; v_gene: TRBV28; CDR3nt: TGTGCCAGCAGTTTCTTGGGACAGGGGGAAGAGACCCAGTACTTC; CDR3aa: CASSFLGQGEETQYF
abundance: NA; j_gene: TRBJ1-1; d_gene: NA; v_gene: TRBV27; CDR3nt: TGTGCCAGCAACGTCGTACAGGGCCTAAGAACTGAAGCTTTCTTT; CDR3aa: CASNVVQGLRTEAFF
abundance: NA; j_gene: TRBJ2-5; d_gene: TRBD2; v_gene: TRBV7-2; CDR3nt: TGTGCCAGCAGCCTAGCGGGAGTAGGGGTAAAGTTGGAGACCCAGTACTTC; CDR3aa: CASSLAGVGVKLETQYF
abundance: NA; j_gene: TRBJ1-2; d_gene: TRBD1; v_gene: TRBV6-5; CDR3nt: TGTGCCAGCAGTAGGGGGCCTGGAGTGGGGACCTTC; CDR3aa: CASSRGPGVGTF
abundance: NA; j_gene: TRBJ1-3; d_gene: NA; v_gene: TRBV11-2; CDR3nt: TGTGCCAGCAGTTCCCCCCGGGACTCTGGAAACACCATATATTTT; CDR3aa: CASSSPRDSGNTIYF
abundance: NA; j_gene: TRBJ1-5; d_gene: NA; v_gene: TRBV28; CDR3nt: TGTGCCAGCAGTTTTCGAGGCAGGGGAGACCGGCCCCAGCATTTT; CDR3aa: CASSFRGRGDRPQHF
abundance: NA; j_gene: TRBJ1-4; d_gene: NA; v_gene: TRBV6-5; CDR3nt: TGTGCCAGCAGTTACTCTAGGAGAAAACTGTTTTTT; CDR3aa: CASSYSRRKLFF
abundance: NA; j_gene: TRBJ1-4; d_gene: NA; v_gene: TRBV2; CDR3nt: TGTGCCAGCAAGGCAGGGGAAAAACTGTTTTTT; CDR3aa: CASKAGEKLFF
abundance: NA; j_gene: TRBJ2-2; d_gene: TRBD1; v_gene: TRBV28; CDR3nt: TGTGCCAGCAGTTGGGACAGGGGGAATACGAACACCGGGGAGCTGTTTTTT; CDR3aa: CASSWDRGNTNTGELFF
abundance: NA; j_gene: TRBJ1-2; d_gene: NA; v_gene: TRBV28; CDR3nt: TGTGCCAGCAGTCCCGGGGGGGCTAACTATGGCTACACCTTC; CDR3aa: CASSPGGANYGYTF
abundance: few; j_gene: TRBJ1-1; d_gene: NA; v_gene: TRBV12-2; CDR3nt: TGTGCAAGTCGTTGGGGATATTCGGCTGGATTCACTGAAGCTTTCTTT; CDR3aa: CASRWGYSAGFTEAFF
abundance: NA; j_gene: TRBJ2-7; d_gene: NA; v_gene: TRBV5-5; CDR3nt: TGTGCCAGCAGCTTGGGCGGGACTGGCCCCTCCTACGAGCAGTACTTC; CDR3aa: CASSLGGTGPSYEQYF
abundance: NA; j_gene: TRBJ1-3; d_gene: NA; v_gene: TRBV11-2; CDR3nt: TGTGCCAGCAGCTTAGCGGGGAGAAACACCATATATTTT; CDR3aa: CASSLAGRNTIYF
abundance: NA; j_gene: TRBJ2-7; d_gene: NA; v_gene: TRBV27; CDR3nt: TGTGCCAGACATCTGGTAAGCTCCTACGAGCAGTACTTC; CDR3aa: CARHLVSSYEQYF
abundance: NA; j_gene: TRBJ1-1; d_gene: NA; v_gene: TRBV6-5; CDR3nt: TGTGCCAGCAGGGGCGGGACGGACACTGAAGCTTTCTTT; CDR3aa: CASRGGTDTEAFF
abundance: NA; j_gene: TRBJ2-1; d_gene: TRBD2; v_gene: TRBV29-1; CDR3nt: TGCAGCGTTGAAGGTCAGGGCCTAGCGGCCTACAATGAGCAGTTCTTC; CDR3aa: CSVEGQGLAAYNEQFF
abundance: once; j_gene: TRBJ1-1; d_gene: NA; v_gene: TRBV28; CDR3nt: TGTGCCAGCAGCCTGCGGGGGGGTGTCACTGAAGCTTTCTTT; CDR3aa: CASSLRGGVTEAFF
abundance: NA; j_gene: TRBJ2-1; d_gene: TRBD2; v_gene: TRBV19; CDR3nt: TGTGCCAGTAGTATTATGGTACTAGCGGGCTCTAATGAGCAGTTCTTC; CDR3aa: CASSIMVLAGSNEQFF
abundance: NA; j_gene: TRBJ2-7; d_gene: TRBD1; v_gene: TRBV19; CDR3nt: TGTGCCAGTAGTATCGAGACCTTCGACAGGGACGAGCAGTACTTC; CDR3aa: CASSIETFDRDEQYF
abundance: NA; j_gene: TRBJ2-7; d_gene: TRBD2; v_gene: TRBV2; CDR3nt: TGTGCCAGCAGTGCCGGGACTAAGAGCTACGAGCAGTACTTC; CDR3aa: CASSAGTKSYEQYF
abundance: NA; j_gene: TRBJ2-1; d_gene: TRBD2; v_gene: TRBV5-1; CDR3nt: TGCGCCAGCAGCTTGACAGCGGGAGGGAGCAATGAGCAGTTCTTC; CDR3aa: CASSLTAGGSNEQFF
abundance: NA; j_gene: TRBJ2-5; d_gene: NA; v_gene: TRBV29-1; CDR3nt: TGCAGCGCCCAACGCGGCAGCGGAGAGACCCAGTACTTC; CDR3aa: CSAQRGSGETQYF
abundance: NA; j_gene: TRBJ2-1; d_gene: TRBD2; v_gene: TRBV7-6; CDR3nt: TGTGCCAGCAGCTTAGGAGTAGCGGGACCTAATGAGCAGTTCTTC; CDR3aa: CASSLGVAGPNEQFF
abundance: NA; j_gene: TRBJ2-1; d_gene: NA; v_gene: TRBV6-6; CDR3nt: TGTGCCAGCAGCCGCCCTGATAGCTCCTACAATGAGCAGTTCTTC; CDR3aa: CASSRPDSSYNEQFF
abundance: few; j_gene: TRBJ1-4; d_gene: NA; v_gene: TRBV28; CDR3nt: TGTGCCAGCAGCTCCCCCCAAGGCGAAAAACTGTTTTTT; CDR3aa: CASSSPQGEKLFF
abundance: NA; j_gene: TRBJ1-5; d_gene: TRBD1; v_gene: TRBV27; CDR3nt: TGTGCCAGCAGTTTCGGGACAGGCCTCAATCAGCCCCAGCATTTT; CDR3aa: CASSFGTGLNQPQHF
abundance: few; j_gene: TRBJ1-2; d_gene: TRBD1; v_gene: TRBV3-1/TRBV3-2; CDR3nt: TGTGCCAGCAGCCAAGGGCGGACAGGGCGGAACTATGGCTACACCTTC; CDR3aa: CASSQGRTGRNYGYTF
abundance: NA; j_gene: TRBJ2-1; d_gene: TRBD2; v_gene: TRBV19; CDR3nt: TGTGCCAGTAGTATGGGCGGGGGTACCTACAATGAGCAGTTCTTC; CDR3aa: CASSMGGGTYNEQFF
abundance: NA; j_gene: TRBJ1-5; d_gene: NA; v_gene: TRBV6-5; CDR3nt: TGTGCCAGCAGTAGGCGGGCAAATCAGCCCCAGCATTTT; CDR3aa: CASSRRANQPQHF
abundance: NA; j_gene: TRBJ1-3; d_gene: NA; v_gene: TRBV18; CDR3nt: TGTGCCAGCTCACCAATGGGAAACACCATATATTTT; CDR3aa: CASSPMGNTIYF
abundance: NA; j_gene: TRBJ2-5; d_gene: NA; v_gene: TRBV12-5; CDR3nt: TGTGCTAGTGGTTTGGTAGTTGGGTTCCAAGAGACCCAGTACTTC; CDR3aa: CASGLVVGFQETQYF
abundance: NA; j_gene: TRBJ1-6; d_gene: NA; v_gene: TRBV12-1; CDR3nt: TGTGCCAGCAGCTTGCCCCGGGACAGATGCTCCTATAATTCACCCCTCCACTTT; CDR3aa: CASSLPRDRCSYNSPLHF